The 2 T cell receptor beta chains listed next were all sequenced from one sample in a study of blood T cell repertoires in COVID-19. Method: immunoSEQ multiplex PCR; TCRdb's copy keeps in-frame clones and lacks some. This sample has nearly 200,000 clones; roughly four fifths occur once, and the top ten carry around 7%. Sample: PBMCs or T cells enriched from blood (not recorded which). Every receptor here comes from a man aged 35 to 55 who had recovered from COVID-19.

The chain links TRBV9 to TRBJ2-3, with a possible D match to TRBD2 (5 bases). V was trimmed by 3 bases and J by 2 bases, leaving 10 bases between them. The CDR3 length is 14 residues. Germline V CDR1 and CDR2: SGDLS, YYNGEE. CDR3 amino acids: CASSEARVTDTQYF. DNA for the CDR3: TGTGCCAGCAGCGAGGCGAGGGTCACAGATACGCAGTATTTT.

The chain joins TRBV18 to TRBJ2-7, with a possible D match to TRBD1 (6 bases). Germline-derived CDR1 and CDR2 are KGHSH and LQKENI. The CDR3 runs to 15 residues. The ends were cut back, 1 base at V and 3 bases at J, with 13 bases in the middle. CDR3 residues: CASSPQQGSGYEQYF. The CDR3 DNA reads as TGTGCCAGCTCACCACAACAGGGATCAGGCTACGAGCAGTACTTC.